The TCR beta chain under discussion was sequenced for a study of blood T cells in healthy people across ages. Study in general: About one barcoded beta molecule was captured per two T cells (by template switching). Study observations and caveats: Higher diversity and more naive CD4+ cells were features of long-lived donors, compared to aged donors.

Sample donors were healthy Caucasian individuals that came from Russia, aged about 6 to 95. Regarding this clonotype: Its target is unknown.

This CDR3 spans 14 amino acids. Germline assignment: CDR1 SGDLS and CDR2 YYNGEE. The V gene end was trimmed by 5 bases and the J gene end by 3 bases; junction bases not matched to a gene: 7. Next came a second PCR, run for about 6 to 12 cycles, which used a sample-barcoded 5' primer along with a J-beta primer mix. TCRdb used MiXCR to reprocess the 5' RACE reads, holding one entry per CDR3 protein. The sample contains fewer than 1.5 million distinct CDR3 sequences, 40% to 50% of which appear only once. This sequence joins TRBV9 and TRBJ1-2; 7 bases align to TRBD1. Sequenced material: blood. This sequence originates from a woman younger than 35 in good health. CDR3 region: CASSTFTGDYGYTF. For the CDR3, the DNA is TGTGCCAGCAGTACCTTCACAGGGGACTATGGCTACACCTTC.